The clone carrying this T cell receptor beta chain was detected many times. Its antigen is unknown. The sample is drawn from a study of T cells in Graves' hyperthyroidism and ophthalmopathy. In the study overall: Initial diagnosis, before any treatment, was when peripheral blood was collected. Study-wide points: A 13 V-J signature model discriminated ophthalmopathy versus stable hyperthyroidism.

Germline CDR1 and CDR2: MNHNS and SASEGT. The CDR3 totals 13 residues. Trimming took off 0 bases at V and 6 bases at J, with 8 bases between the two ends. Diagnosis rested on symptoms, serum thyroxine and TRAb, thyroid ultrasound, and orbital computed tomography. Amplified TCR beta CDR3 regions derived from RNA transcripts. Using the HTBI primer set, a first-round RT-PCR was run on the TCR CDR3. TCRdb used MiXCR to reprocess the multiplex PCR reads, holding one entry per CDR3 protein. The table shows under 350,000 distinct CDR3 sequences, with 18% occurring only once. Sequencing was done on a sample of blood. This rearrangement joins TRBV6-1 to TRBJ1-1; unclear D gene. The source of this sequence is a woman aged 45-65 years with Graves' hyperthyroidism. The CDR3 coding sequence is TGTGCCAGCAGTGAAGCGATGTCCCCTGAAGCTTTCTTT. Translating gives CASSEAMSPEAFF.